This T cell receptor (beta chain) is from a study of blood T cell repertoires in COVID-19. Study at large: Sites across the United States, Italy and Spain contributed samples from acute and convalescent COVID-19. In each case, the material was cDNA or gDNA derived from T cells, B-cell-depleted T cells, or PBMCs.

Per the authors' pipeline: Counts of nucleated cells, estimated from reference gene primer amplification, were obtained. The repertoire was sequenced with immunoSEQ multiplex PCR; TCRdb's copy has only in-frame clones and lacks some. V and J calls plus clone size are reproduced from that table; the DNA served to infer D and trimming. Found here are about 250,000 clones, about 82% of them singletons; the top ten hold approximately 6.3%. This clone has just one count. This receptor was identified in a woman in her fifties or sixties with active or convalescent COVID-19. Sequencing was done on a sample of peripheral blood.

The CDR3 DNA sequence: TGTGCCAGCAGTCAGGGGATGGGAGACACCGGGGAGCTGTTTTTT. It encodes CASSQGMGDTGELFF. The V gene is TRBV2, the J gene TRBJ2-2; perhaps TRBD1 as D (6 bases). Germline values: CDR1 SNHLY, CDR2 FYNNEI. CDR3 size: 15 residues. The V end was cut by 5 bases, the J end by 3 bases, with 13 bases between.